Described below is a single TCR beta chain sequence and its context. No antigen is known for it. Every bit of the isolated RNA underwent reverse transcription, so sequencing read expressed TCRB transcripts. The protocol was immunoSEQ multiplex PCR, while the TCRdb copy is restricted to in-frame clones and leaves out a portion. The table records a few hundred thousand clones, about 15% of them present only once. V lost 8 bases, J lost 2 bases, and 13 bases lay in between. Germline V CDR1 and CDR2: LNHDA, SQIVND (reference sequence). The CDR3 length is 13 residues. This sample was taken from a study of beta chain features in type 1 diabetes. Study results and limitations: The analysis here could not establish whether HLA type shapes TCRB rearrangement. Shortening that was moderate but significant affected the TCRB CDR3s of Type 1 diabetes patients in all four CD4+ subsets. Individuals with type 1 diabetes displayed fewer insertions and more deletions at VDJ junctions.

Sequenced sample: naive CD4+ T cells from blood. The chain links TRBV19 to TRBJ2-7, with D possibly being TRBD1 (7 bases). The TCR originated in a man younger than 35 with type 1 diabetes. This CDR3 reads CASSSRGAYEQYF. In DNA, the CDR3 is TGTGCCAGTTCATCCAGGGGGGCCTACGAGCAGTACTTC.